The clone carrying this T cell receptor (beta chain) occurred many times. The record originates from a study of T cell repertoires in cytomegalovirus infection. Study-level background: An indication of both CMV infection and matching HLA type came from public TCR beta signatures.

Using its own MiXCR run on the reads, TCRdb lists one record per CDR3 protein. Among around 440,000 distinct CDR3 sequences listed, about 11% were seen once. Germline V gene lookup returns CDR1 LNHDA and CDR2 SQIVND (reference sequence). Trimming stripped 3 bases from V and 10 bases from J, with 12 bases between. The CDR3 sequence is 13 residues long. This sequence originates from a human donor in good health (CMV status not recorded). Some clones in this sample may be carry-over from other donors' samples. V gene TRBV19 combines with J gene TRBJ1-4, with D perhaps matching TRBD1 (5 bases). Input material: PBMCs. CDR3 region: CASSMRDRGKLFF. The CDR3 region has the DNA TGTGCCAGTAGTATGAGGGACCGCGGAAAACTGTTTTTT.